The sequence of this TCR beta chain was determined in a study of molecular identifiers for immune sequencing clone quantification (dated by TCRdb to 2016 to 2018). As for the study more broadly: For a replicate experiment, the RNA from either around 20,000 or 100,000 naive CD8 T cells was divided into five aliquots, and four of those aliquots went on to sequencing. This methods study benchmarked molecular-identifier clustering-based TCR repertoire sequencing (MIDCIRS) and TCR RNA copy counting, using CD8 T cells to do so. Overall results and qualifications from the work: Spiked-in Jurkat TCR RNA equal to a single cell's worth was reported to be detectable even within one million naive CD8 T cells. Modeling gave around 3.3 recovered TCR RNA copies per cell versus approximately 10 by digital PCR, implying about 30% capture efficiency. In CMV-specific effector cells, over 99% of molecules were held by clones above 20 RNA copies, whereas under 1% of molecules were held by such clones in naive cells. Without barcode sub-clustering, chimeric consensus sequences inflated TCR diversity; chimeras reached as high as 47%. Highly expanded clone sizes could be underestimated if identical TCR molecules share a barcode. The naive libraries included spiked-in Jurkat TCR RNA (approximately 11 copies' worth), and this RNA is not part of the donor repertoire.

This clonotype was seen at least ten times. Its specific antigen is unknown. Base qualities were left out, and no much larger clone turns up one base away. Library construction relied on PCR. Data came from an Illumina HiSeq 4000. Bulk TCR libraries were prepared as previously described, using TCR primers listed in Table S5. Total RNA was purified with the Qiagen AllPrep DNA/RNA kit. Before analysis, reads from multiple sequencing runs of one library were combined. On the study's bioinformatics: Reads were retained only if an exact TCR constant sequence was present, and the retained reads were trimmed to 150 nt and grouped according to their 12-nt molecular barcodes. Reads within each barcode group were sub-clustered using a 15% Levenshtein threshold, and quality-weighted consensus sequences were constructed for each RNA molecule. Non-functional sequences were filtered out, along with any lower-count sequence sitting one edit away from another sequence. Based on a fit of two negative binomial distributions, barcode sub-clusters having less than 20% of the maximum read count were discarded. TCRdb passed the public sequencing reads through fastp at Q25 and MiXCR, retaining productive beta sequences. Each record represents a unique CDR3 protein, reported with the most common genes and DNA among its rows. The V and J calls shown here were made by TCRdb, not taken from the authors' results. For this sample the table gives 460,000 or so distinct CDR3 sequences, of which 20% to 25% were detected only once. In total, the top ten clones hold around 0.86% of the sample.

The CDR3, cysteine through phenylalanine, is 14 amino acids long. Left in the record is the CDR3 DNA by itself, 42 bases read in frame from the first base. V loses 4 bases of germline sequence and J loses 0 bases, and the interval between the two ends is 11 bases. Sequences GTSNPN (CDR1) and SVGIG (CDR2) are obtained from the germline V gene (reference sequence). Libraries of naive CD8 T cells were generated from roughly 20,000 to 1,000,000 sorted cells, with 10%, 30% or 50% of the purified RNA used. Naive CD8 T cells, defined as CD8+CD4-CCR7+CD45RA+, were FACS-sorted into RLT Plus buffer on a BD FACSAria II. Ten to eleven TCR copies' worth of Jurkat RNA were spiked into roughly 20,000-1,000,000 naive CD8 T cell samples to test detection sensitivity. CD8 T cells were enriched using RosetteSep CD8+ T Cell Enrichment Cocktail and Ficoll-Paque, and the enriched cells then underwent ACK red cell lysis.

The source is a human donor in good health. Some libraries in this study had Jurkat cell RNA spiked in. Recombination connected TRBV30 to TRBJ2-3, with a weak D call of TRBD2 (5 bases match). The specimen sequenced was naive CD8+ T cells from blood, with Jurkat cell RNA spiked in. What this sample's cell subset or site label stands for: FACS-sorted CD8+CD4-CCR7+CD45RA+ naive T cells. The DNA sequence is given as TGTGCCTGGACGGCAGCGGTTAGCACAGATACGCAGTATTTT. Translated, this gives CAWTAAVSTDTQYF.